This T cell receptor beta chain was recovered during a study of CD8+CD57+ T cells in acquired aplastic anemia. Background on the study: Healthy CD8+ samples averaged approximately 11 million reads.

Investigators profiled TCR beta VDJ and CDR3 from genomic DNA template. Each CDR3 protein is one row after TCRdb ran MiXCR on the reads. The sample consists of about 210,000 distinct CDR3 sequences, roughly 57% of them appearing once. CDR1 is LNHNV, CDR2 YYDKDF, per germline (reference sequence). V lost 5 bases and J lost 1, with 14 bases in between. CDR3 length: 15 residues. This chain links TRBV15 with TRBJ1-1; D gene unclear. Input material: sorted CD4+, CD8+, or CD8+CD57+ T cells (not recorded which) from PBMCs. The sequence was collected from a human donor in good health. The chain's CDR3 is CATSPRGGENTEAFF. CDR3 coding DNA: TGTGCCACCAGCCCCCGTGGAGGCGAGAACACTGAAGCTTTCTTT.